The 10 T cell receptor beta chains given below trace back to one sample, sequenced in a study of OX40 agonist ivuxolimab in advanced cancers. This table comes from immunoSEQ multiplex PCR, and its TCRdb copy is limited to in-frame clones, with some not included. In the table there are some 60,000 clones, 70% to 90% of which are singletons. The sample consisted of CD4+ or CD8+ T cells sorted from blood, taken in a trial of the OX40 agonist ivuxolimab. Receptors were obtained from an adult with an advanced solid tumor such as melanoma, head and neck, liver or kidney cancer.

The chain couples TRBV19 to TRBJ2-2; D unclear. The V end lost 4 bases, the J end lost 6 bases, and 9 bases lay between the germline ends. CDR3 length equals 13 residues. Germline CDR1 LNHDA, CDR2 SQIVND (reference sequence). The CDR3 reads CASSKGNSGELFF. For the CDR3, the DNA is TGTGCCAGTAGTAAGGGCAATTCCGGGGAGCTGTTTTTT.

The chain employs TRBV7-6 and TRBJ2-3, with D perhaps TRBD2 (5 bases). In germline, CDR1 is SGHVS, CDR2 FNYEAQ. The V gene lost 4 bases and the J gene lost 1 base, with 15 bases spanning the gap. There are 16 residues in the CDR3. The CDR3 region is CASSSGLATRTDTQYF. The CDR3 DNA reads TGTGCCAGCAGCTCGGGATTAGCTACCCGCACAGATACGCAGTATTTT. Full variable domain (outside the CDR3, taken from reference TRBV7-6 and TRBJ2-3): GAGVSQSPRYKVTKRGQDVALRCDPISGHVSLYWYRQALGQGPEFLTYFNYEAQQDKSGLPNDRFSAERPEGSISTLTIQRTEQRDSAMYRCASSSGLATRTDTQYFGPGTRLTVL.

The rearrangement joins TRBV7-2 to TRBJ2-5, with 14 bases identical to TRBD2. Germline trimming cut 5 bases from V and 5 bases from J; bases unmatched to any gene: 7. The length of the CDR3 is 16 residues. Germline V gene data show CDR1 as SGHTA and CDR2 as FQGNSA. The CDR3 DNA follows: TGTGCCAGCAGCACCCCGGGACTAGCGGGGGATGAGACCCAGTACTTC. Amino acids: CASSTPGLAGDETQYF. Variable domain in full (rest from reference TRBV7-2 and TRBJ2-5): GAGVSQSPSNKVTEKGKDVELRCDPISGHTALYWYRQSLGQGLEFLIYFQGNSAPDKSGLPSDRFSAERTGGSVSTLTIQRTQQEDSAVYLCASSTPGLAGDETQYFGPGTRLLVL.

CDR3 sequence: CSVGVGSLQYF. The CDR3 DNA reads as TGCAGCGTTGGGGTTGGGAGCCTGCAGTACTTC. The chain couples TRBV29-1 to TRBJ2-7, with D perhaps TRBD2 (5 bases). The CDR3 contains 11 residues. V lost 4 bases, J lost 9 bases, and 13 bases lay in between. The germline CDR1 and CDR2 sequences are SQVTM and ANQGSEA.

CDR3 residues: CASSTGQGRGTEAFF. As DNA, the CDR3 is TGTGCCAGCAGCACCGGACAGGGGCGGGGCACTGAAGCTTTCTTT. This chain joins TRBV5-4 and TRBJ1-1; 9 bases fit TRBD1. The V and J ends lost 4 bases and 4 bases, in that order; junction bases with no gene match: 8. Germline CDR1 and CDR2: SGHNT and YYREEE (reference sequence). The CDR3 spans 15 residues.

The sample holds one count of this clone. V and J are TRBV13 and TRBJ1-2; D might be TRBD1 (5 bases). V was trimmed by 5 bases and J by 4 bases, leaving 14 bases between them. The CDR3 is made up of 14 amino acids. Germline V gene data show CDR1 as PRHDT and CDR2 as FYEKMQ (reference sequence). The CDR3 here is CASSPGGTFYGYTF. The CDR3 region has the DNA TGTGCCAGCAGCCCCGGCGGGACCTTCTATGGCTACACCTTC. Combining the CDR3 with reference TRBV13 and TRBJ1-2 gives the whole variable domain AAGVIQSPRHLIKEKRETATLKCYPIPRHDTVYWYQQGPGQDPQFLISFYEKMQSDKGSIPDRFSAQQFSDYHSELNMSSLELGDSALYFCASSPGGTFYGYTFGSGTRLTVV.

CDR3 coding DNA: TGTGCCAGCATTAGGGGGGAGGGCTACGAGCAGTACTTC. Amino acid sequence: CASIRGEGYEQYF. This rearrangement joins TRBV11-2 to TRBJ2-7; TRBD2 is a possible D gene (7 bases). Germline CDR1 SGHAT, CDR2 FQNNGV. The V gene lost 7 bases and the J gene lost 3 bases, with 13 bases spanning the gap. The CDR3 consists of 13 residues. Full variable domain (rest looked up from reference TRBV11-2 and TRBJ2-7): EAGVAQSPRYKIIEKRQSVAFWCNPISGHATLYWYQQILGQGPKLLIQFQNNGVVDDSQLPKDRFSAERLKGVDSTLKIQPAKLEDSAVYLCASIRGEGYEQYFGPGTRLTVT.

The CDR3 protein is CASSLDRLYGYTF. The CDR3 region has the DNA TGCGCCAGCAGCTTGGACAGATTATATGGCTACACCTTC. The chain is built from TRBV5-1 and TRBJ1-2; D not resolved. The CDR3 extends over 13 amino acids. V was clipped by 0 bases and J by 5 bases, with 8 bases between them. In germline, CDR1 is SGHRS, CDR2 YFSETQ.

The rearrangement uses TRBV6-5 and TRBJ2-3; D uncertain. This CDR3 region has 15 residues. Trimming pared 5 bases from V and 1 base from J, leaving 13 bases between. Germline loops: CDR1 MNHEY, CDR2 SVGAGI. The CDR3 region has the DNA TGTGCCAGCAGTCCCGGAGTAGCTCGCACAGATACGCAGTATTTT. Amino acids: CASSPGVARTDTQYF.

CDR3: CASSQDDRRKGAEQYF. The DNA for the CDR3 is TGCGCCAGCAGCCAAGATGATCGGAGGAAGGGGGCCGAGCAGTACTTC. The rearrangement links TRBV4-1 to TRBJ2-7, with TRBD1 matching 7 bases. CDR1 is MGHRA, CDR2 YSYEKL, per germline. V lost 0 bases to trimming and J lost 6 bases; unmatched junction nucleotides: 11. The CDR3 length is 16 residues.